Here is one T cell receptor (beta chain) with its context. The antigen is unknown. The data were obtained in a study of cytomegalovirus exposure and HLA in healthy donors. Findings of the study overall: Likely technical artifact: a cluster of highly shared sequence variants.

A multiplex PCR was run with 60 Vbeta primers and 13 Jbeta primers. Assay: immunoSEQ multiplex PCR; the TCRdb copy retains only in-frame clones and omits some. The sample has around 130,000 clones; about 8.5% are singletons. CDR3 size: 14 residues. CDR1 is SGHAT and CDR2 is FQNNGV in the germline V gene. V shed 5 bases and J 7 bases; nucleotides not matched to a gene: 5. This clonotype was obtained from a man aged 35-49 years in good health and CMV-seronegative. The chain is built from TRBV11-2 and TRBJ1-1, with TRBD1 identical over 12 bases. What was sequenced was PBMCs. CDR3 in amino acids: CASSHGTGGGEAFF. CDR3 nucleotide sequence: TGTGCCAGCAGCCACGGGACAGGGGGCGGTGAAGCTTTCTTT.